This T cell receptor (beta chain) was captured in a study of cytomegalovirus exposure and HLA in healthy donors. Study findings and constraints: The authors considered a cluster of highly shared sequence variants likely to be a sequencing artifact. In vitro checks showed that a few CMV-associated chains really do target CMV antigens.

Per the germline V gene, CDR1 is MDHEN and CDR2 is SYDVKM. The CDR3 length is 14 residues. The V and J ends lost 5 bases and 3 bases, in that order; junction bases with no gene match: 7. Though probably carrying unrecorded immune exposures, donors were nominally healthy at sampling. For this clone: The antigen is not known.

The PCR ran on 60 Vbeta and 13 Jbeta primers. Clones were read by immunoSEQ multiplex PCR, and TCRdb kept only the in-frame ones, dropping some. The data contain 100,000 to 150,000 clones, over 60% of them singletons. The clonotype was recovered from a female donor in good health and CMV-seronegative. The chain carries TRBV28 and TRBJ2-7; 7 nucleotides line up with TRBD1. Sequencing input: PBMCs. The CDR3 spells CASSLDREYYEQYF. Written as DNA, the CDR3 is TGTGCCAGCAGTCTCGACAGGGAATACTACGAGCAGTACTTC.